This record concerns one T cell receptor (beta chain) sequence. The antigen it recognizes is unknown. Base qualities are not recorded, but no much larger clone differs from it by a single base. This sample is drawn from a study of blood T cell repertoires in COVID-19 (dated by TCRdb to 2018 to 2020). About the study as a whole: Samples covering the acute and convalescent phases of COVID-19 were provided by collaborators in the United States, Italy and Spain. The prospective study material was composed of cDNA or gDNA derived from T cells, B-cell-depleted T cells, or PBMCs. Subjects who had been exposed to COVID-19, were actively infected with it, or had recovered from it provided the deeply sampled blood TCRbeta repertoires that made up the dataset. A freely available public database, intended as a resource for researchers studying the immune response to SARS-CoV-2, is where the repertoires were released. The samples were drawn from two sources: the first 160 participants of the ongoing ImmuneRACE study, and over 1,000 subjects contributed by 6 global collaborators. The sample metadata nearly always contained a de-identified subject ID, COVID-19 status, age in years and sex. HLA class I and class II types, where available, came from metadata supplied by the sample provider rather than from assay-based typing.

Its CDR3 holds 19 amino acids, cysteine through phenylalanine. Solely the CDR3 DNA is kept, with 57 bases framed from the first base. CDR1 and CDR2, per the germline V gene, are MGHRA and YSYEKL. V loses 0 bases of germline sequence and J loses 1 base, and the interval between the two ends is 21 bases. Whole blood was collected in K2EDTA tubes by collaborating institutions according to the institutions' own protocols. For TCRbeta analysis, collaborators shipped samples in one of three forms: frozen whole blood, isolated PBMCs, or DNA extracted from either of those sample types. TCRbeta CDR3 regions were amplified from genomic DNA by means of the immunoSEQ Assay, a bias-controlled multiplex PCR. From the authors' description of their analysis: Within the assay, amplification of reference gene primers was used to estimate how many nucleated cells each sample contained. To quantify the absolute abundance of each unique TCRbeta CDR3 rearrangement, sequence reads were collapsed and filtered. For each sample, productive Simpson clonality was calculated by taking the square root of Simpson's diversity index across productive rearrangements. TCRdb mirrors the immuneACCESS table, restricted to in-frame sequences. Some clones are absent from its copies; in checked studies, under half trace to an unresolved V gene, and the reason for the others is unknown. The V and J calls and the clone size are those of that table, but D and trimming were determined from the DNA. Present in this sample are 81,000 or so clones, about 89% of which were seen just once. Around 12% of the sample is in the top ten clones.

Broader findings and caveats from the paper: The amount of clinical and demographic metadata varied by source and participant and was provided uncurated.

This chain is built from TRBV4-1 and TRBJ1-2; matching of 5 bases hints at TRBD1 as the D gene. Material for sequencing was peripheral blood. This TCR was recovered from a man in his 70s with active or convalescent COVID-19. The CDR3 has the sequence CASSQDNDRRRILNYGYTF. The nucleotides are TGCGCCAGCAGCCAAGATAACGACAGACGACGGATCCTTAACTATGGCTACACCTTC.